The 25 T cell receptor beta chains in this list originate from one sample, sequenced in a study of blood T cells in healthy people across ages. With a J-beta primer mix and a sample-barcoded 5' primer, a second PCR ran roughly 6 to 12 cycles. One entry per CDR3 protein, called by TCRdb with MiXCR from the 5' RACE reads. The sample lists roughly 2 million distinct CDR3 sequences, 40% to 55% occurring once. The sequencing input was blood. The receptor set was obtained from a woman between 40 and 50 years old in good health.

Only a few counts were recorded for this clonotype. The chain is built from TRBV6-2 or TRBV6-3 and TRBJ2-5; no reliable D call. The V and J ends lost 6 bases and 8 bases respectively, with 16 bases between them. Germline CDR1 MNHEY, CDR2 SVGEGT. The CDR3 has 13 residues. CDR3 sequence (DNA): TGTGCCAGCAGCCCCGTCAGTCCGGATACCCAGTACTTC. Amino acids: CASSPVSPDTQYF.

This clonotype has just a few counts. This chain connects TRBV7-2 to TRBJ2-7; D unclear. The germline V gene encodes CDR1 SGHTA and CDR2 FQGNSA. This CDR3 is built from 13 residues. Trimming took 3 bases from V and 4 from J, leaving 10 bases between them. CDR3 sequence: CASSLGYKYEQYF. The CDR3 DNA reads TGTGCCAGCAGCTTGGGCTACAAATACGAGCAGTACTTC.

The chain carries TRBV6-1 and TRBJ2-5, with TRBD1 matching over 8 bases. Germline V gene data show CDR1 as MNHNS and CDR2 as SASEGT. J lost 7 bases, V lost 8 bases, and 12 bases had no gene match. This CDR3 is built from 14 residues. The CDR3 DNA sequence: TGTGCCAGCGCCGGACAGGGTACCGATTGGACCCAGTACTTC. Its translation: CASAGQGTDWTQYF.

This clonotype has more than one count but fewer than ten. The V gene is TRBV7-2, the J gene TRBJ1-6, with a weak D call TRBD1 (6 bases). From germline, CDR1 is SGHTA and CDR2 FQGNSA. V shed 5 bases and J shed 5 bases, with 16 bases lying between them. The CDR3 is 16 residues long. The CDR3 sequence is CASSPRGGANNSPLHF. CDR3 coding DNA: TGTGCCAGCAGCCCTCGGGGGGGCGCGAATAATTCACCCCTCCACTTT.

The chain recombines TRBV27 with TRBJ1-6, with a weak D call TRBD1 (5 bases). Germline lookup yields CDR1 MNHEY and CDR2 SMNVEV (reference sequence). The CDR3 contains 18 residues. The germline V and J ends were trimmed by 6 bases and 0 bases, with 18 bases remaining between them. CDR3 DNA sequence: TGTGCCAGCAGCTCTCAGGGCCAATTAAGCTCCTATAATTCACCCCTCCACTTT. It yields the protein CASSSQGQLSSYNSPLHF.

This chain links TRBV20-1 with TRBJ2-7, with D unclear. The DNA end lines up better with TRBJ2-5; the J call may be wrong. The CDR3 has 13 residues. Germline V gene data show CDR1 as DFQATT and CDR2 as SNEGSKA (reference sequence). CDR3 nucleotide sequence: TGCAGTGCTAGAGCTACTTTGAAGGAGACCCAGTACTTC. It encodes CSARATLKETQYF.

This chain links TRBV5-1 with TRBJ2-4; 9 positions match TRBD1. TRBJ2-7 explains the end of the DNA better; the J call may be wrong. The CDR3 totals 15 residues. Germline CDR1 reads SGHRS; CDR2 reads YFSETQ. The CDR3 here is CASRLEGTGLDEQYF. CDR3 in DNA: TGCGCCAGCAGACTGGAGGGGACAGGGCTCGACGAGCAGTACTTC.

The chain employs TRBV4-2 and TRBJ1-6; perhaps TRBD1 as D (5 bases). The CDR3 covers 18 residues. Germline lookup yields CDR1 LGHNA and CDR2 YNFKEQ. Deletions cut 7 bases from V and 1 base from J, with 20 bases between. CDR3 sequence reads: CASNHSTGDVSYNSPLHF. The CDR3 DNA is TGTGCCAGCAACCATTCTACAGGCGATGTGTCCTATAATTCACCCCTCCACTTT.

The gene calls are TRBV20-1 and TRBJ2-5, with D possibly being TRBD2 (5 bases). Germline-derived CDR1 and CDR2 are DFQATT and SNEGSKA (reference sequence). The CDR3 is 13 residues long. Trimming pared 3 bases from V and 4 bases from J, leaving 12 bases between. CDR3 sequence (DNA): TGCAGTGCTAGGGAACGGGGTGGAGAGACCCAGTACTTC. It specifies CSARERGGETQYF.

Remarks on this clonotype: A much more abundant neighbour one base away suggests this may be a read error. The chain is built from TRBV20-1 and TRBJ2-7; perhaps TRBD1 as D (5 bases). The CDR3 length is 15 residues. The germline V gene encodes CDR1 DFQATT and CDR2 SNEGSKA (reference sequence). The CDR3: CSARAMDGHSHEQYF. CDR3 DNA sequence: TGCAGTGCTAGAGCTATGGACGGACACTCCCACGAGCAGTACTTC.

The J gene is TRBJ2-7, the V gene TRBV7-2; the D gene could be TRBD1 or TRBD2 (5 bases each). From germline, CDR1 is SGHTA and CDR2 FQGNSA. This CDR3 contains 14 residues. V lost 4 bases to trimming and J lost 2 bases, with 12 bases between them. The CDR3 spells CASSYRDPPYEQYF. CDR3 DNA sequence: TGTGCCAGCAGCTACCGGGACCCTCCCTACGAGCAGTACTTC.

The J gene is TRBJ2-4, the V gene TRBV27, with TRBD2 identical over 10 bases. Gene TRBJ2-7 matches the end of the DNA better, so the J call may be wrong. CDR1 MNHEY and CDR2 SMNVEV come from the germline V gene (reference sequence). The CDR3 is 17 amino acids. The CDR3 DNA reads as TGTGCCAGCAGCCCCCTACGCAGCGGGGGGGCCAACTACGAGCAGTACTTC. It specifies CASSPLRSGGANYEQYF.

Here the CDR3 reads CATSDNGQGIVETQYF. Written as DNA, the CDR3 is TGTGCCACCAGTGATAACGGACAGGGGATCGTCGAGACCCAGTACTTC. This sequence joins TRBV24-1 and TRBJ2-5; 9 nucleotides agree with TRBD1. V trimming: 3 bases; J trimming: 5 bases; junction bases outside the gene matches: 9. This CDR3 has 16 amino acids. The germline CDR1 and CDR2 sequences are KGHDR and SFDVKD.

The CDR3 sequence is CASSMGQGRIAKNIQYF. The CDR3 DNA reads TGTGCCAGTAGTATGGGACAGGGGCGAATAGCCAAAAACATTCAGTACTTC. The chain couples TRBV19 to TRBJ2-4, with 10 bases fitting TRBD1. CDR3 length equals 17 residues. V trimming: 3 bases; J trimming: 0 bases; junction bases outside the gene matches: 5. Germline CDR1 reads LNHDA; CDR2 reads SQIVND (reference sequence).

The DNA for the CDR3 is TGTGCCAGCAGTTCCAGTGGGGGTTATGTTTTAGAGACCCAGTACTTC. Residues: CASSSSGGYVLETQYF. The rearrangement uses TRBV12-3 or TRBV12-4 and TRBJ2-5, with D perhaps matching TRBD1 or TRBD2 (5 bases each). V dropped 4 bases and J dropped 4 bases, with 19 bases sitting between them. The CDR3 is 16 amino acids.

This clonotype was seen just once. This chain connects TRBV21-1 to TRBJ1-2; the table's D call of TRBD1 was not tested on the DNA. TRBV21-1 is classified as a pseudogene. This CDR3 spans 13 amino acids. The CDR3 sequence is CAGRKGGAYGYTF. The CDR3, as DNA: TGTGCCGGCAGGAAGGGCGGAGCCTATGGCTACACCTTC.

This chain uses TRBV28 with TRBJ1-6; D may be TRBD1 (6 bases). Germline assignment: CDR1 MDHEN and CDR2 SYDVKM. V was pared by 5 bases and J by 7 bases, with 15 bases between. The CDR3 extends over 15 amino acids. CDR3 sequence (DNA): TGTGCCAGCAGTCCCTATACAGGGCGAAATTCACCCCTCCACTTT. Translated, it gives CASSPYTGRNSPLHF.

The chain couples TRBV7-9 to TRBJ2-1; 14 bases line up with TRBD2. The CDR3 spans 17 residues. V lost 7 bases and J lost 5; bases outside the gene matches: 10. CDR1 and CDR2 (germline): SEHNR, FQNEAQ (reference sequence). The CDR3 spells CASTRGLAGGTNNEQFF. In nucleotides, the CDR3 is TGTGCCAGCACCCGAGGACTAGCGGGGGGTACGAACAATGAGCAGTTCTTC.

The chain carries TRBV29-1 and TRBJ1-4; perhaps TRBD1 as D (6 bases). Trimming took 7 bases from V and 7 from J, leaving 22 bases between them. CDR3 size: 15 residues. Germline V CDR1 and CDR2: SQVTM, ANQGSEA. The CDR3 DNA reads as TGCAGCGGCCGTAGGACAACAGGGTTGGGTGAAAAACTGTTTTTT. Translated, it gives CSGRRTTGLGEKLFF.

For this clonotype: Germline and junction disagree at one end, which may indicate a read error. The rearrangement joins TRBV15 to TRBJ2-5; 10 nucleotides line up with TRBD2. CDR3 length: 16 residues. CDR1 and CDR2 (germline): LNHNV, YYDKDF (reference sequence). CDR3: CAASREGLAAGETQYF. CDR3 sequence (DNA): TGTGCCGCCAGCAGAGAAGGACTAGCGGCAGGAGAGACCCAGTACTTC.

This clonotype was observed a handful of times. CDR3 nucleotides: TGCAGCGTCTCCGGACAGGTCCTAAATTCACCCCTCCACTTT. This codes for CSVSGQVLNSPLHF. V is TRBV20-1 and J is TRBJ1-6, with 7 bases aligning to TRBD1. Germline assignment: CDR1 DFQATT and CDR2 SNEGSKA (reference sequence). The CDR3 runs to 14 residues.

This sequence joins TRBV13 and TRBJ2-5, with 7 bases that match TRBD2. With V trimmed by 4 bases and J by 5 bases, 10 bases remained unmatched. Germline CDR1 reads PRHDT; CDR2 reads FYEKMQ (reference sequence). This CDR3 is 15 amino acids long. CDR3 sequence (DNA): TGTGCCAGCAGCTGGACCGGGACTAAGGTCGAGACCCAGTACTTC. Its translation: CASSWTGTKVETQYF.

This chain links TRBV29-1 with TRBJ2-7, with 7 bases aligning to TRBD1. J gave up 1 base and V 7 bases, and 4 bases lay outside the gene matches. The CDR3 runs 12 residues. Germline lookup yields CDR1 SQVTM and CDR2 ANQGSEA. The CDR3 nucleotides read TGCAGCGGTCAGGGACAGTCCTACGAGCAGTACTTC. This sequence encodes CSGQGQSYEQYF.

V usage is TRBV7-2 and J usage is TRBJ1-2; D is ambiguous. V was clipped by 3 bases and J by 0 bases, with 8 bases between them. CDR3 length: 14 amino acids. CDR1 and CDR2 from the germline V gene are SGHTA and FQGNSA. The CDR3 region has the DNA TGTGCCAGCAGCTTTGCAGCCTCTAACTATGGCTACACCTTC. Translating it yields CASSFAASNYGYTF.

This clonotype was observed a few times. The chain is built from TRBV4-3 and TRBJ2-1; TRBD2 matches 11 bases. The V gene end was trimmed by 2 bases and the J gene end by 5 bases; junction bases not matched to a gene: 11. This CDR3 spans 18 amino acids. Germline V gives CDR1 LGHNA, CDR2 YSLEER. The CDR3 coding sequence is TGCGCCAGCAGCCAAAACGGGCTAGCGGGGGGTACCAACAATGAGCAGTTCTTC. This translates into CASSQNGLAGGTNNEQFF.